This T cell receptor (beta chain) was recorded in a study of human T cells and chemical hapten exposure. About the study: Throughout the roughly 24-week study, diphenylcyclopropenone was applied weekly to the patients' scalps.

Individual cDNA molecules each carried unique molecular identifiers attached by the library. TCRdb called the RACE reads again in MiXCR, with one record for every CDR3 protein. Among a few hundred thousand distinct CDR3 sequences listed, about 6% were seen once. Study conclusions and caveats: Patch test score was positively correlated with the counts of PT1 expanded TCRs.

This clonotype has a count of ten or more. No antigen is known for it. Germline lookup yields CDR1 MDHEN and CDR2 SYDVKM. The CDR3 totals 15 residues. The J segment lost 3 bases and the V segment lost 5 bases, leaving 7 bases of the junction unmatched. Time point denoted: patch test 2, 6 weeks after DPC sensitization. The treatment denotes: therapeutic diphenylcyclopropenone sensitization with weekly scalp DPC. The study enrolled 18 to 70-year-old alopecia patients suitable for DPC. The sequence derives from a woman under 30 with alopecia areata. Some clones in this sample may be carry-over from other donors' samples. This chain joins TRBV28 and TRBJ1-1; 9 nucleotides line up with TRBD1. The material sequenced was whole blood, taken in connection with sensitization to the hapten diphenylcyclopropenone (DPC). Here the CDR3 DNA reads TGTGCCAGCAGTACGCCACAGGGGGCAGACACTGAAGCTTTCTTT. This sequence encodes CASSTPQGADTEAFF.